The clone carrying this T cell receptor beta chain occurred many times. It was with unique molecular identifiers that the TCRbeta library was prepared. TCRdb reprocessed the PCR reads with MiXCR, giving one entry per CDR3 protein. Of a few hundred thousand distinct CDR3 sequences listed, 9% to 12% are singletons. The ends were cut back, 3 bases at V and 3 bases at J, with 7 bases in the middle. Germline CDR1 ENHRY, CDR2 SYGVKD. The CDR3 has 13 residues. This sample stems from a study of T-cell reconstitution after alpha-beta-depleted transplantation in children. This TCR came from a human donor who donated a stem cell graft to a child with acute lymphoblastic leukemia. The specimen was PBMCs from the stem cell graft donor, collected from the stem cell graft. The chain employs TRBV10-3 and TRBJ2-3; no firm D call. In DNA form, the CDR3 reads TGTGCCATCAGTGACAGGCAAACAGATACGCAGTATTTT. This encodes CAISDRQTDTQYF.